The 20 T cell receptor beta chains reported below all come from one sample, sequenced in a study of blood T cell repertoires in COVID-19. The protocol was immunoSEQ multiplex PCR, while the TCRdb copy is restricted to in-frame clones and leaves out a portion. The repertoire holds around 440,000 clones, with 88% as singletons. Input material: peripheral blood. The receptors derive from a woman in her fifties or sixties with COVID-19, enrolled during active disease.

This clone occurred once. The chain links TRBV5-1 to TRBJ1-2; no clear D. Germline loops: CDR1 SGHRS, CDR2 YFSETQ. The length of the CDR3 is 14 residues. V lost 2 bases and J lost 1, with 9 bases in between. The CDR3 region has the DNA TGCGCCAGCAGCTTAAATGGAGTTAACTATGGCTACACCTTC. Translating it yields CASSLNGVNYGYTF. Using reference TRBV5-1 and TRBJ1-2 for the parts outside the CDR3, the full variable domain is KAGVTQTPRYLIKTRGQQVTLSCSPISGHRSVSWYQQTPGQGLQFLFEYFSETQRNKGNFPGRFSGRQFSNSRSEMNVSTLELGDSALYLCASSLNGVNYGYTFGSGTRLTVV.

J is TRBJ1-2 and V is TRBV3-1 (or the pseudogene TRBV3-2), with D maybe TRBD1 (5 bases). The V gene's germline CDR1 is LGHDT and CDR2 YNNKEL (reference sequence). Trimming took 0 bases from V and 8 from J, leaving 16 bases between them. The CDR3 is 15 residues long. The CDR3 DNA is TGTGCCAGCAGCCAAGATTCGGGGGAATTTCGGGGCTACACCTTC. Amino acids: CASSQDSGEFRGYTF.

The chain carries TRBV28 and TRBJ2-3; D may be TRBD2 (6 bases). Looked up from germline, CDR1 is MDHEN and CDR2 is SYDVKM. The CDR3 consists of 14 residues. V lost 3 bases and J 4 bases, leaving 11 bases between the germline ends. For the CDR3, the DNA is TGTGCCAGCAGTTTTCGGAGGGGCGCAGATACGCAGTATTTT. Translating it yields CASSFRRGADTQYF.

This chain connects TRBV6-5 to TRBJ2-7, with 11 bases aligning to TRBD2. Germline trimming cut 5 bases from V and 4 bases from J; bases unmatched to any gene: 4. CDR3 length: 14 residues. From germline, CDR1 is MNHEY and CDR2 SVGAGI. CDR3: CASSPTSGVYEQYF. CDR3 DNA: TGTGCCAGCAGTCCGACTAGCGGGGTGTACGAGCAGTACTTC.

The V and J genes are TRBV7-5 and TRBJ1-1; the table's D call TRBD1 went unverified against the DNA. TRBV7-5 is a pseudogene locus. The CDR3 contains 9 residues. For the CDR3, the DNA is TGTGCCAGCTGGGCAGGGGATTTCTTT. Its protein product is CASWAGDFF.

The CDR3 DNA sequence: TGTGCCTACGCGGACAGCCCCGGACCCCTCCACTTT. It encodes CAYADSPGPLHF. V gene TRBV30 combines with J gene TRBJ1-6; TRBD1 might be the D (6 bases). This CDR3 is 12 amino acids long. With 7 bases removed from V and 12 bases from J, the gap between germline ends came to 16 bases. The germline V gene encodes CDR1 GTSNPN and CDR2 SVGIG (reference sequence).

This chain joins TRBV2 and TRBJ2-7; D may be TRBD2 (6 bases). Germline-derived CDR1 and CDR2 are SNHLY and FYNNEI. The V and J ends lost 0 bases and 5 bases respectively, with 11 bases between them. The CDR3 contains 14 residues. The CDR3 loop is CASSEAGRGNEQYF. Here the CDR3 DNA reads TGTGCCAGCAGTGAAGCGGGACGGGGGAACGAGCAGTACTTC.

This chain links TRBV6-5 with TRBJ1-1, with TRBD1 matching over 8 bases. This CDR3 spans 15 amino acids. The trim removed 6 bases at V and 0 bases at J, leaving 6 bases unmatched. Per the germline V gene, CDR1 is MNHEY and CDR2 is SVGAGI. CDR3 loop: CASRGQGGLNTEAFF. In DNA, the CDR3 is TGTGCCAGCAGAGGACAGGGCGGACTGAACACTGAAGCTTTCTTT.

V is TRBV12-3 or TRBV12-4 and J is TRBJ1-2, with 7 bases that match TRBD1. Trimming cost V 3 bases and J 5 bases; bases outside gene matches: 3. The CDR3 runs to 13 residues. In nucleotides, the CDR3 is TGTGCCAGCAGTTTCGGGGACAGTTATGGCTACACCTTC. It codes for CASSFGDSYGYTF.

V and J are TRBV28 and TRBJ1-1, with TRBD1 matching over 9 bases. The V gene's germline CDR1 is MDHEN and CDR2 SYDVKM. With 6 bases clipped from V and 4 bases from J, the junction kept 6 bases outside the gene matches. This CDR3 is built from 14 residues. The CDR3 loop is CASRGQGPGTEAFF. Here the CDR3 DNA reads TGTGCCAGCAGGGGACAGGGCCCCGGCACTGAAGCTTTCTTT.

The chain combines TRBV30 with TRBJ2-4, with D unclear. V lost 3 bases and J lost 0, with 9 bases in between. The length of the CDR3 is 14 residues. The V gene's germline CDR1 is GTSNPN and CDR2 SVGIG (reference sequence). Here the CDR3 DNA reads TGTGCCTGGAGGGCCACCCTAGCCAAAAACATTCAGTACTTC. Its protein product is CAWRATLAKNIQYF. Supplemented by reference TRBV30 and TRBJ2-4, the full variable domain reads SQTIHQWPATLVQPVGSPLSLECTVEGTSNPNLYWYRQAAGRGLQLLFYSVGIGQISSEVPQNLSASRPQDRQFILSSKKLLLSDSGFYLCAWRATLAKNIQYFGAGTRLSVL.

The genes are TRBV5-1 and TRBJ1-1; TRBD1 agrees at 9 bases. The CDR3 is 17 residues long. V lost 0 bases to trimming and J lost 1 base; unmatched junction nucleotides: 7. CDR1 is SGHRS and CDR2 is YFSETQ in the germline V gene. The CDR3 region has the DNA TGCGCCAGCAGCTTGGAATCTTCGGGACAGGGGAACACTGAAGCTTTCTTT. Protein product: CASSLESSGQGNTEAFF.

The chain combines TRBV11-1 with TRBJ1-1; D not resolved. Trimming took off 10 bases at V and 2 bases at J, with 11 bases between the two ends. The CDR3 sequence is 12 residues long. CDR1 and CDR2 from the germline V gene are SGHAT and FQDESV (reference sequence). CDR3 region: CATRGVNTEAFF. CDR3 nucleotides: TGTGCCACCCGGGGAGTCAACACTGAAGCTTTCTTT.

A few counts support this clone. V and J are TRBV5-1 and TRBJ1-2; D remains ambiguous. CDR1 SGHRS and CDR2 YFSETQ come from the germline V gene. V was pared by 4 bases and J by 6 bases, with 25 bases between. CDR3 length equals 17 residues. DNA of the CDR3: TGCGCCAGCAGCGATATAAGAAAACCCGTCGCCCTACATGGCTACACCTTC. This encodes CASSDIRKPVALHGYTF.

This clone occurred a few times. The chain uses TRBV10-1 and TRBJ2-7; the D is unclear. Germline V lookup: CDR1 WNHNN, CDR2 SYGVQD (reference sequence). The CDR3 is 14 amino acids. Deletions cut 6 bases from V and 2 bases from J, with 14 bases between. The CDR3 protein is CASSPPLAPYEQYF. DNA of the CDR3: TGCGCCAGCAGCCCCCCTTTGGCCCCCTACGAGCAGTACTTC.

V usage is TRBV29-1 and J usage is TRBJ2-3, with 7 bases aligning to TRBD1. CDR3 length: 14 amino acids. Per germline, CDR1 SQVTM and CDR2 ANQGSEA. Trimming took 7 bases from V and 2 from J; bases not matched to a gene: 9. CDR3 protein: CSASRDRVTDTQYF. CDR3 bases: TGCAGCGCTTCCCGGGACAGAGTCACAGATACGCAGTATTTT.

The genes are TRBV5-8 and TRBJ1-1, with 10 positions matching TRBD1. Germline CDR1 reads SGHTS; CDR2 reads YDEGEE. This CDR3 has 18 amino acids. V shed 2 bases and J 0 bases; nucleotides not matched to a gene: 10. The CDR3 nucleotides are TGTGCCAGCAGCTTCATATCGGGACAGGGGTTGATGAACACTGAAGCTTTCTTT. Translation: CASSFISGQGLMNTEAFF.

V gene TRBV30 combines with J gene TRBJ2-2, with D uncertain. Germline V gene lookup returns CDR1 GTSNPN and CDR2 SVGIG (reference sequence). This CDR3 spans 13 amino acids. V was shortened by 2 bases and J by 1 base, with 5 bases between the two germline ends. CDR3 bases: TGTGCCTGGAGTTCAGGGAACACCGGGGAGCTGTTTTTT. This gives the protein CAWSSGNTGELFF.

This chain joins TRBV9 and TRBJ1-2; 9 nucleotides line up with TRBD1. The ends lost 0 bases at V and 6 bases at J; junction bases unmatched: 12. The CDR3 covers 17 residues. From germline, CDR1 is SGDLS and CDR2 YYNGEE. CDR3 bases: TGTGCCAGCAGCGTAGTAATAGAGGACAGGGGAATTAATGGCTACACCTTC. It specifies CASSVVIEDRGINGYTF.

The chain recombines TRBV19 with TRBJ1-1; D remains ambiguous. The CDR3 covers 13 residues. Looked up from germline, CDR1 is LNHDA and CDR2 is SQIVND (reference sequence). V lost 6 bases and J 4 bases, leaving 12 bases between the germline ends. This chain's CDR3 is CASRQQQSTEAFF. The CDR3 DNA follows: TGTGCCAGTAGACAACAACAGAGCACTGAAGCTTTCTTT.